Below are 5 T cell receptor beta chains sequenced from a single sample in a study of post-analysis software for immune sequencing data. Study-level points and caveats: When patients were compared with controls, four to six TRBV segments were more frequent, TRBV5-6, TRBV5-1 and TRBV20-1 among them.

Antigens for these TCRs are unknown. Included in the TCR beta cDNA libraries were unique molecular identifiers. TCRdb used MiXCR to reprocess the PCR reads, holding one entry per CDR3 protein. This sample has a few hundred thousand distinct CDR3 sequences, with roughly a third found just once. The material sequenced was blood. These receptors all stem from a girl aged 10 to 17 with multiple sclerosis.

In its sample, this clonotype was seen a few times. The rearrangement uses TRBV9 and TRBJ2-1; the D is unclear. The CDR3 extends over 12 amino acids. Germline CDR1 is SGDLS and CDR2 is YYNGEE. V was trimmed by 3 bases and J by 10 bases, leaving 11 bases between them. CDR3 loop: CASSADLGEQFF. The CDR3 DNA follows: TGTGCCAGCAGCGCGGACCTAGGAGAGCAGTTCTTC.

The chain recombines TRBV10-1 with TRBJ2-3; 10 nucleotides agree with TRBD2. J lost 5 bases, V lost 8 bases, and 7 bases had no gene match. The germline V gene encodes CDR1 WNHNN and CDR2 SYGVQD (reference sequence). This CDR3 contains 14 residues. CDR3 nucleotide sequence: TGCGCCAGCCAAGCGGGGGGGCCTGGAGATACGCAGTATTTT. This codes for CASQAGGPGDTQYF.

This clonotype was seen more than once but under ten times. A single base separates this from a much larger clone, so it may be a read error. The rearrangement uses TRBV11-1 and TRBJ1-6, with a tentative D call TRBD1 (5 bases). This CDR3 comprises 16 residues. The germline CDR1 and CDR2 sequences are SGHAT and FQDESV (reference sequence). CDR3 in amino acids: CASSYRGLRENSPPHF. The CDR3 coding sequence is TGTGCCAGCAGCTACCGCGGGCTCAGGGAGAATTCACCCCCCCACTTT.

This clonotype was counted many times. The chain is built from TRBV7-9 and TRBJ1-2, with no clear D. Germline V gene data show CDR1 as SEHNR and CDR2 as FQNEAQ (reference sequence). The CDR3 covers 13 residues. V lost 6 bases to trimming and J lost 6 bases, with 14 bases between them. CDR3 nucleotide sequence: TGTGCCAGCAGGGACTCCCCGGCCCATGGCTACACCTTC. The encoded protein is CASRDSPAHGYTF.

This clonotype occurred a few times. The J gene is TRBJ2-7, the V gene TRBV14; D is perhaps TRBD2 (6 bases). Germline lookup yields CDR1 SGHDN and CDR2 FVKESK. V gave up 1 base and J gave up 6 bases, with 10 bases separating them. The CDR3 runs to 13 residues. In DNA form, the CDR3 reads TGTGCCAGCAGCCAAGTGCGGGGCGGCGAGCAGTACTTC. Protein: CASSQVRGGEQYF. The whole variable domain, remainder taken from reference TRBV14 and TRBJ2-7, is EAGVTQFPSHSVIEKGQTVTLRCDPISGHDNLYWYRRVMGKEIKFLLHFVKESKQDESGMPNNRFLAERTGGTYSTLKVQPAELEDSGVYFCASSQVRGGEQYFGPGTRLTVT.